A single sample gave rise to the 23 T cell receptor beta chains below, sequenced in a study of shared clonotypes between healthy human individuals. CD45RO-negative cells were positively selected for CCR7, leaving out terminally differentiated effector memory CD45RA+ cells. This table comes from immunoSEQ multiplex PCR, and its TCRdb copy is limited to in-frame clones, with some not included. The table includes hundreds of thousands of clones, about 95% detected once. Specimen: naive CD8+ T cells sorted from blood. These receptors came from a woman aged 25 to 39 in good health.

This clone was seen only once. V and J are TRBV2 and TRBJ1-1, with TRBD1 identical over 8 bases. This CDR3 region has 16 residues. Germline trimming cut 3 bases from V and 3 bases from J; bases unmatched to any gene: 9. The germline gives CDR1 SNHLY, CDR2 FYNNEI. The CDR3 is CASSDPNQTGDTEAFF. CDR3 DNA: TGTGCCAGCAGTGACCCCAACCAGACAGGGGACACTGAAGCTTTCTTT.

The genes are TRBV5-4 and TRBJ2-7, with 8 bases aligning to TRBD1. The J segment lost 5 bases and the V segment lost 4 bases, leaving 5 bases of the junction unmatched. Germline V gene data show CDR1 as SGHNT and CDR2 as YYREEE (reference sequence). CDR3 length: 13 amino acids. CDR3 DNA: TGTGCCAGCAGCCCCCGGACAGGGCACGAGCAGTACTTC. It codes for CASSPRTGHEQYF.

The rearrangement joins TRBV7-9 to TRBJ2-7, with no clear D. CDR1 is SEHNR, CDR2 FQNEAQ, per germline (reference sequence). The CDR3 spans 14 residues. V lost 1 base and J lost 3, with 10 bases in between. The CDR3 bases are TGTGCCAGCAGCTTAGTGGCAGGTAACTACGAGCAGTACTTC. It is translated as CASSLVAGNYEQYF.

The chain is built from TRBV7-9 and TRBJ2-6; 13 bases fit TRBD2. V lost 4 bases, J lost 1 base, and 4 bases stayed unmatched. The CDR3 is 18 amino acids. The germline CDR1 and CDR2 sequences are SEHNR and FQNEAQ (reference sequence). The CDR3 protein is CASSYPTSGRSGANVLTF. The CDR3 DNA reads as TGTGCCAGCAGCTACCCGACTAGCGGGAGGTCTGGGGCCAACGTCCTGACTTTC.

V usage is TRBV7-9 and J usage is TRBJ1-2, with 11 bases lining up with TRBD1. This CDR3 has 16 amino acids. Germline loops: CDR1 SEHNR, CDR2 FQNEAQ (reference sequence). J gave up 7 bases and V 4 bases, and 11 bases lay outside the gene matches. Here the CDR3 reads CASSSGTGGLYGGYTF. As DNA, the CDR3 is TGTGCCAGCAGCTCGGGGACAGGGGGTTTATATGGTGGCTACACCTTC. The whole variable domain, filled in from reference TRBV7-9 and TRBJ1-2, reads DTGVSQNPRHKITKRGQNVTFRCDPISEHNRLYWYRQTLGQGPEFLTYFQNEAQLEKSRLLSDRFSAERPKGSFSTLEIQRTEQGDSAMYLCASSSGTGGLYGGYTFGSGTRLTVV.

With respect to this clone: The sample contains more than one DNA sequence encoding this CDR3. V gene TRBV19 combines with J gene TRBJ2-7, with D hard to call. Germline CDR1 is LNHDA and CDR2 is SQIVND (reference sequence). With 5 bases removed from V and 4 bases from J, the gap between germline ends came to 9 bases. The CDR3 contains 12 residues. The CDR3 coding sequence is TGTGCCAGTAGTGGCACTGGATACGAGCAGTACTTC. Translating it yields CASSGTGYEQYF.

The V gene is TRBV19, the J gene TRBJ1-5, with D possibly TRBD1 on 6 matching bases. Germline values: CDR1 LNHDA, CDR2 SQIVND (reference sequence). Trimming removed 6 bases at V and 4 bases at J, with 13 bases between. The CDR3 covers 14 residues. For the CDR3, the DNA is TGTGCCAGTAGAGAGGGACATTGGAATCAGCCCCAGCATTTT. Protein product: CASREGHWNQPQHF.

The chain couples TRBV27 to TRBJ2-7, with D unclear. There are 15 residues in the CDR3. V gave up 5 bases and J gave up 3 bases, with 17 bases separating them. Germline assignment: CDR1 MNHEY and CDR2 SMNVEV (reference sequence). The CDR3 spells CASSTQDYPNYEQYF. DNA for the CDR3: TGTGCCAGCAGTACCCAGGATTACCCTAACTACGAGCAGTACTTC.

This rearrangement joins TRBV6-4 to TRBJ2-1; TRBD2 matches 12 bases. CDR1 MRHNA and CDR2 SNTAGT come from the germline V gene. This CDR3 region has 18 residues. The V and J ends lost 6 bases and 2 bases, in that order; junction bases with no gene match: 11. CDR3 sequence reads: CASRPSVTSGSPYNEQFF. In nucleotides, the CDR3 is TGTGCCAGCAGACCTTCAGTGACTAGCGGGAGTCCCTACAATGAGCAGTTCTTC.

CDR3 region: CASSVWAQKTETQYF. CDR3 coding DNA: TGTGCCAGCAGCGTTTGGGCCCAAAAGACGGAGACCCAGTACTTC. This chain joins TRBV9 and TRBJ2-5; no clear D. From germline, CDR1 is SGDLS and CDR2 YYNGEE. The ends were cut back, 2 bases at V and 5 bases at J, with 16 bases in the middle. The CDR3 totals 15 residues.

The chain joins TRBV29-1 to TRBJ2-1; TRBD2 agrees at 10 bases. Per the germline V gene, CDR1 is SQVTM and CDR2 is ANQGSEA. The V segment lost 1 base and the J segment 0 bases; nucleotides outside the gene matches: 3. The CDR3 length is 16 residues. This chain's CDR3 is CSVEGASGSSYNEQFF. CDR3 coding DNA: TGCAGCGTTGAAGGAGCTAGCGGGAGCTCCTACAATGAGCAGTTCTTC.

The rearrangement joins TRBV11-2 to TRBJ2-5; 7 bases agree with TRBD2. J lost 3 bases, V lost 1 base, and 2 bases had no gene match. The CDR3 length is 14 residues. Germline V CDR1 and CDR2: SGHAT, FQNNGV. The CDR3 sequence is CASSLVTSEETQYF. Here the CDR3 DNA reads TGTGCCAGCAGCTTAGTAACTAGCGAAGAGACCCAGTACTTC.

The CDR3 region has the DNA TGTGCCAGCAGCGGACGATCGACTGGAACCTACGAGCAGTACTTC. It codes for CASSGRSTGTYEQYF. The rearrangement joins TRBV11-2 to TRBJ2-7; D unresolved. Looked up from germline, CDR1 is SGHAT and CDR2 is FQNNGV. Trimming left V 5 bases short and J 2 bases short, with 16 bases between. CDR3 length: 15 amino acids. The full variable domain, in which reference TRBV11-2 and TRBJ2-7 provide the parts outside the CDR3, is EAGVAQSPRYKIIEKRQSVAFWCNPISGHATLYWYQQILGQGPKLLIQFQNNGVVDDSQLPKDRFSAERLKGVDSTLKIQPAKLEDSAVYLCASSGRSTGTYEQYFGPGTRLTVT.

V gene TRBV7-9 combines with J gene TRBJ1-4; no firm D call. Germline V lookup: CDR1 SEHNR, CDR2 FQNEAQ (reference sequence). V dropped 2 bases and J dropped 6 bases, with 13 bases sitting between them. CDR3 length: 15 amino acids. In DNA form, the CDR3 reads TGTGCCAGCAGCTTAATTATAGGGTTGGATGAAAAACTGTTTTTT. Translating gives CASSLIIGLDEKLFF.

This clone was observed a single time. DNA for the CDR3: TGTGCCAGCAGTCTACTAGCGGGAGTGTATGAGCAGTTCTTC. Protein product: CASSLLAGVYEQFF. The chain combines TRBV27 with TRBJ2-1; the match to TRBD2 covers 11 bases. The CDR3 loop spans 14 amino acids. The V gene's germline CDR1 is MNHEY and CDR2 SMNVEV (reference sequence). V was pared by 5 bases and J by 8 bases, with 5 bases of the junction left unmatched.

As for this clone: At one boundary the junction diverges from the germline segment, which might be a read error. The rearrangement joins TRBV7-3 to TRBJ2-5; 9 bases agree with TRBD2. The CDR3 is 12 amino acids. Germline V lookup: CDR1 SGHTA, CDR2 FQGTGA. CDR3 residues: CASSSLSGRRDF. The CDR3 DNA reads TGTGCCAGCAGCTCCCTTAGCGGGAGAAGGGACTTC.

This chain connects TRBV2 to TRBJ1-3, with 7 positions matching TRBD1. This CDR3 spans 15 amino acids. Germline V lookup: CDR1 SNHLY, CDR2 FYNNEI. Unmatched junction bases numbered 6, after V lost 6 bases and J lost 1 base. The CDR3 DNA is TGTGCCAGCAGGAGGGACAGCTATTCTGGAAACACCATATATTTT. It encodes CASRRDSYSGNTIYF.

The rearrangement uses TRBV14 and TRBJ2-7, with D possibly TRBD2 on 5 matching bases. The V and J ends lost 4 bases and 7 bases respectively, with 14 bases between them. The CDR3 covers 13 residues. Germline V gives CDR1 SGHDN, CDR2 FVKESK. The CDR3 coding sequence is TGTGCCAGCAGCCCCGCCAGGACGGGGGAGCAGTACTTC. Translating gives CASSPARTGEQYF.

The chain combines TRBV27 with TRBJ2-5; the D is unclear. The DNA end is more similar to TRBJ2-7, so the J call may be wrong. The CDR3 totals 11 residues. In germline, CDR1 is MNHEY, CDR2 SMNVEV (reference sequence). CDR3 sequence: CASSSGYEQYF. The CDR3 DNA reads TGTGCCAGCAGTTCCGGTTACGAGCAGTACTTC.

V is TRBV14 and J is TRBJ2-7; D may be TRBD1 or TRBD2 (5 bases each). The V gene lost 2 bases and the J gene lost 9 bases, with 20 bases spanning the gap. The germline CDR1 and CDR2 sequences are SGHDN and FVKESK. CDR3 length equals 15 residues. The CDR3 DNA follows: TGTGCCAGCAGCCAAAGGGACGGACTCGGTGGGGGGCAGTACTTC. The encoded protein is CASSQRDGLGGGQYF.

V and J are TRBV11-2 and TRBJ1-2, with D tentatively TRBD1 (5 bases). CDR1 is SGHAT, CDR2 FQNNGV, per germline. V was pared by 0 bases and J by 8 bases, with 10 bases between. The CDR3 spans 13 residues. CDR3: CASSLEEGSGYTF. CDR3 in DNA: TGTGCCAGCAGCTTAGAGGAGGGGAGCGGCTACACCTTC.

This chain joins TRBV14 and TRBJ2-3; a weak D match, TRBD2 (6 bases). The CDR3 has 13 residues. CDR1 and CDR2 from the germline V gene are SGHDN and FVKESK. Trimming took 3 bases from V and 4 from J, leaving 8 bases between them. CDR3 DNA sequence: TGTGCCAGCAGCCACAGGGAGGCAGATACGCAGTATTTT. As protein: CASSHREADTQYF.

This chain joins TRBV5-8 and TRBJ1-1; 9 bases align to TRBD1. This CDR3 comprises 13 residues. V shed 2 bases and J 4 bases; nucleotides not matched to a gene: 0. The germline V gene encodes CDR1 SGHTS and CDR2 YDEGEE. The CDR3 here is CASSLQGATEAFF. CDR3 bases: TGTGCCAGCAGCTTACAGGGGGCCACTGAAGCTTTCTTT.